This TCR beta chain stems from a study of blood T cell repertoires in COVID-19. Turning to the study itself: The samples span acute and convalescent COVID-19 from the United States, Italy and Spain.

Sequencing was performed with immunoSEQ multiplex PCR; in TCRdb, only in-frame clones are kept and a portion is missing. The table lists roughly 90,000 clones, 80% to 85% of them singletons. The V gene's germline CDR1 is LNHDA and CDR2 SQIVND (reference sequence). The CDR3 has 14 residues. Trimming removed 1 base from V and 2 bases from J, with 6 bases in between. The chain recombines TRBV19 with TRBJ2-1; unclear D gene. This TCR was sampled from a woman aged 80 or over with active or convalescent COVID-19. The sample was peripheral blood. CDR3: CASSIAGPYNEQFF. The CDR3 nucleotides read TGTGCCAGTAGTATAGCTGGCCCCTACAATGAGCAGTTCTTC.